The 21 T cell receptor beta chains below were found in one sample sequenced in a study of breast tumors, draining lymph nodes, adjacent tissues. Axillary draining lymph nodes of breast cancer patients supplied the node samples. TCRdb reanalysed the multiplex PCR reads using MiXCR and keeps one entry per CDR3 protein. Here the sample spans tens of thousands of distinct CDR3 sequences, approximately 31% being singletons. Material for sequencing was axillary lymph node tissue. These receptors were collected from a female donor with breast cancer. Some clones in this sample may be carry-over from other donors' samples.

This clonotype was observed at least ten times. V is TRBV20-1 and J is TRBJ2-7; unclear D gene. Germline assignment: CDR1 DFQATT and CDR2 SNEGSKA (reference sequence). This CDR3 spans 11 amino acids. Trimming stripped 5 bases from V and 4 bases from J, with 9 bases between. DNA for the CDR3: TGCAGTGCTGTTCTTGGGTACGAGCAGTACTTC. It is translated as CSAVLGYEQYF.

Details on this clonotype: A much larger clone differs from this one at a single base, so this may be a read error. The chain uses TRBV6-1 and TRBJ2-7; 7 bases map to TRBD1. Germline V gives CDR1 MNHNS, CDR2 SASEGT. There are 15 residues in the CDR3. V was pared by 5 bases and J by 3 bases, with 10 bases of the junction left unmatched. The DNA of the CDR3 is TGTGCCAGCAGTCACGTACAGGGGATTTACTACGAGCAGTACTTC. Translated, it gives CASSHVQGIYYEQYF.

As to this clonotype: This is likely a read error, given that the CDR3 carries no conserved phenylalanine or tryptophan at its end. The chain couples TRBV24-1 to TRBJ1-5; D is undetermined. V shed 4 bases and J shed 5 bases, with 20 bases lying between them. Germline V CDR1 and CDR2: KGHDR, SFDVKD. The CDR3 extends over 17 amino acids. The CDR3 DNA follows: TGTGCCACCAGTGACAGCGGATGCCTCGCTTCAGATCAGCCCCAGCATTCT. The encoded protein is CATSDSGCLASDQPQHS.

The V call is TRBV20-1, the J call TRBJ2-1, with 8 positions matching TRBD2. The trim removed 5 bases at V and 0 bases at J, leaving 6 bases unmatched. This CDR3 has 15 residues. Per germline, CDR1 DFQATT and CDR2 SNEGSKA (reference sequence). CDR3 sequence (DNA): TGCAGTGCTCCGAACCTAGCGGGCTCCTACAATGAGCAGTTCTTC. Residues: CSAPNLAGSYNEQFF.

The V and J genes are TRBV20-1 and TRBJ2-1, with TRBD2 matching over 14 bases. The V and J ends lost 3 bases and 6 bases, in that order; junction bases with no gene match: 4. The CDR3 length is 15 residues. The germline gives CDR1 DFQATT, CDR2 SNEGSKA (reference sequence). Here the CDR3 DNA reads TGCAGTGCTAGTGGGGGGACTAGCGGGAGCAATGAGCAGTTCTTC. Its protein is CSASGGTSGSNEQFF.

This clonotype was counted many times. The chain has TRBV4-3 and TRBJ2-1; maybe TRBD1 (6 bases). Germline-derived CDR1 and CDR2 are LGHNA and YSLEER. This CDR3 has 14 amino acids. The germline V and J ends were trimmed by 1 base and 5 bases, with 9 bases remaining between them. The CDR3 region has the DNA TGCGCCAGCAGCCAAGGGGGGCGGGACAATGAGCAGTTCTTC. Its protein is CASSQGGRDNEQFF.

Concerning this clonotype itself: A read error may produce the germline difference seen at one junction end. This rearrangement joins TRBV5-1 to TRBJ1-2, with D perhaps TRBD1 (5 bases). Looked up from germline, CDR1 is SGHRS and CDR2 is YFSETQ. This CDR3 spans 14 amino acids. The CDR3 sequence is CASSLGSRVGGYAF. CDR3 coding DNA: TGCGCCAGCAGCTTGGGGTCCAGGGTCGGCGGCTACGCCTTC.

Points on this clonotype: The junction and the germline gene differ at one end; a read error may be behind it. CDR3 in amino acids: CASSHSILAGVAGELFF. The CDR3 nucleotides read TGTGCCAGCAGTCACTCGATACTAGCGGGGGTAGCCGGGGAGCTGTTTTTT. The genes are TRBV6-2 or TRBV6-3 and TRBJ2-2; 11 bases are a match to TRBD2. Germline V gene lookup returns CDR1 MNHEY and CDR2 SVGEGT. The CDR3 spans 17 residues.

The chain is built from TRBV7-9 and TRBJ2-1, with 14 bases that match TRBD2. Trimming took 5 bases from V and 6 from J; bases not matched to a gene: 6. Per germline, CDR1 SEHNR and CDR2 FQNEAQ (reference sequence). The CDR3 contains 16 residues. The CDR3 protein is CASSPGGTSGSNEQFF. In DNA form, the CDR3 reads TGTGCCAGCAGCCCAGGGGGGACTAGCGGGAGCAATGAGCAGTTCTTC.

The CDR3: CASSLEEGGGQQYF. CDR3 nucleotides: TGTGCCAGCAGCTTAGAGGAGGGCGGCGGACAGCAGTACTTC. The chain uses TRBV7-2 and TRBJ2-7; maybe TRBD2 (6 bases). Trimming shortened V by 1 base and J by 8 bases, and 15 bases separated the two germline ends. The CDR3 consists of 14 residues. CDR1 is SGHTA and CDR2 is FQGNSA in the germline V gene.

The sample holds many counts of this clonotype. The chain combines TRBV7-9 with TRBJ2-5; 11 positions match TRBD2. V was clipped by 3 bases and J by 3 bases; unmatched bases: 9. The germline CDR1 and CDR2 sequences are SEHNR and FQNEAQ (reference sequence). This CDR3 region has 17 residues. The CDR3 loop is CASSFLTSTSGKETQYF. CDR3 bases: TGTGCCAGCAGCTTTCTTACTTCGACTAGCGGGAAAGAGACCCAGTACTTC.

This clonotype was recorded many times. This rearrangement joins TRBV11-3 to TRBJ2-1; D call uncertain. Germline CDR1 and CDR2: SGHNT and YENEEA. The CDR3 consists of 16 residues. Trimming cost V 5 bases and J 6 bases, with 20 bases left between them. The CDR3 is CASSPQVRTFRNEQFF. In DNA form, the CDR3 reads TGTGCCAGCAGCCCCCAAGTACGGACCTTCCGCAATGAGCAGTTCTTC.

In regard to this clonotype: The conserved closing phenylalanine or tryptophan is absent in this CDR3, likely reflecting a read error. The chain has TRBV7-9 and TRBJ2-2; D unclear. Between the trimmed V and J ends, which lost 5 bases and 4 bases, there was a span of 11 bases. The germline CDR1 and CDR2 sequences are SEHNR and FQNEAQ (reference sequence). The CDR3 is 14 residues long. The CDR3 bases are TGTGCCAGCAGCCTTTGGACCCTCACCGGGGAGCTGTTTTCT. It is translated as CASSLWTLTGELFS.

This clonotype occurred many times. The chain is built from TRBV20-1 and TRBJ2-5; D gene uncertain. The CDR3 spans 13 residues. Per germline, CDR1 DFQATT and CDR2 SNEGSKA (reference sequence). Trimming pared 6 bases from V and 4 bases from J, leaving 15 bases between. CDR3 sequence (DNA): TGCAGTGCCCACGGACCCGACGGAGAGACCCAGTACTTC. It encodes CSAHGPDGETQYF.

This clonotype was counted between two and nine times. Just one base apart from a much larger clone, this may be a read error. The chain links TRBV19 to TRBJ2-2, with D perhaps TRBD1 or TRBD2 (5 bases each). The CDR3 extends over 15 amino acids. The V gene's germline CDR1 is LNHDA and CDR2 SQIVND (reference sequence). Deletions cut 3 bases from V and 6 bases from J, with 14 bases between. The CDR3 loop reads CASSMGPNLPGELFF. The CDR3 bases are TGTGCCAGTAGTATGGGACCCAACCTCCCCGGGGAGCTGTTTTTT.

The gene calls are TRBV28 and TRBJ1-1, with D perhaps TRBD1 (5 bases). V gave up 7 bases and J gave up 6 bases, with 12 bases separating them. This CDR3 comprises 12 residues. The germline gives CDR1 MDHEN, CDR2 SYDVKM. CDR3 sequence: CASNGASAEAFF. The CDR3 region has the DNA TGTGCCAGCAACGGGGCTAGCGCTGAAGCTTTCTTT.

This clonotype was recorded at least ten times. V gene TRBV20-1 combines with J gene TRBJ1-1, with D possibly TRBD1 on 5 matching bases. There are 14 residues in the CDR3. The germline gives CDR1 DFQATT, CDR2 SNEGSKA (reference sequence). V was cut by 0 bases and J by 4 bases, with 12 bases left in between. The CDR3 nucleotides are TGCAGTGCTAGAGACCTGGACACGTCCACTGAAGCTTTCTTT. It codes for CSARDLDTSTEAFF.

This clonotype appeared many times. This sequence joins TRBV12-3 or TRBV12-4 and TRBJ2-4, with TRBD1 identical over 9 bases. Trimming cost V 4 bases and J 7 bases; bases outside gene matches: 8. The CDR3 extends over 15 amino acids. The CDR3 nucleotides read TGTGCCAGCAGTTCGTGGACAGGGGAGGGGAACATTCAGTACTTC. Its protein product is CASSSWTGEGNIQYF.

This clonotype was seen many times. J is TRBJ1-1 and V is TRBV7-6; D call uncertain. Trimming removed 3 bases at V and 4 bases at J, with 12 bases between. The CDR3 consists of 14 residues. CDR1 is SGHVS, CDR2 FNYEAQ, per germline. CDR3 sequence: CASSLGGGITEAFF. The CDR3 region has the DNA TGTGCCAGCAGCTTGGGAGGAGGGATCACTGAAGCTTTCTTT.

Turning to this clonotype: Possible read error: a much larger clone is one base away. The chain has TRBV6-9 and TRBJ1-4, with 7 bases fitting TRBD1. This CDR3 spans 15 amino acids. CDR1 and CDR2 (germline): MNHGY, SVAAGI. Losses at the gene ends were 8 bases for V and 7 bases for J; bases not matched to a gene: 13. DNA of the CDR3: TGTGCCAGCGGGACCACAGGGGTCCAGGGTGAAAAACTGTTTTTT. This codes for CASGTTGVQGEKLFF.

In regard to this clonotype: The junction departs from the called germline gene at one end, perhaps through a read error. This sequence joins TRBV7-2 and TRBJ1-6, with 8 bases identical to TRBD1. The germline V gene encodes CDR1 SGHTA and CDR2 FQGNSA. The CDR3 length is 15 residues. The CDR3: CASSSSGQGYSPLHF. Written as DNA, the CDR3 is TGTGCCAGCAGCTCCAGTGGACAGGGTTATTCACCCCTCCACTTC.